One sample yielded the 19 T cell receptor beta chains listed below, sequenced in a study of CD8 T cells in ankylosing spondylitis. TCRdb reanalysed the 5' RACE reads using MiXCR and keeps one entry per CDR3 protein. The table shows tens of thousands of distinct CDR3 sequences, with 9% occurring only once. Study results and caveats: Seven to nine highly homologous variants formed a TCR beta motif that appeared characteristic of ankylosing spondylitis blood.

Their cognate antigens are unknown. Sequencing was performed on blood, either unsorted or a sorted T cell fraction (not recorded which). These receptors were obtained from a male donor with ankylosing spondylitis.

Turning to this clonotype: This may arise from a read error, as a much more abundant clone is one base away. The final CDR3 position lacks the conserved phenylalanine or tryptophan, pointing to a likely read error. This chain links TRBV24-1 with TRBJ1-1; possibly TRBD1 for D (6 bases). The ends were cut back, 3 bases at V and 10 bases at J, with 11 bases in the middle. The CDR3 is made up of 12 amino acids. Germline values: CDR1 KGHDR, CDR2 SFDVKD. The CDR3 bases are TGTGCCACCAGTGATACGGGGGCTGGAGCTTTCTCT. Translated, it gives CATSDTGAGAFS.

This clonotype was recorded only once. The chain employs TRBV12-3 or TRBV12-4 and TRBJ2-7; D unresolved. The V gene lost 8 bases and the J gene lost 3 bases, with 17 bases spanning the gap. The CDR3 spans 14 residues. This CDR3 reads CASAKPPRIYEQYV. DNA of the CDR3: TGTGCCAGCGCCAAACCCCCCCGAATCTACGAGCAGTACGTC.

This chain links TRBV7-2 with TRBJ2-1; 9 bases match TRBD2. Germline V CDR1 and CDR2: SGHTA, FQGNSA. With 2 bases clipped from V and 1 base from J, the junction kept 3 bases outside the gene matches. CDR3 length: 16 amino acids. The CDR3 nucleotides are TGTGCCAGCAGCTTAAGCGGGAGGAGGTCCTACAATGAGCAGTTCTTC. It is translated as CASSLSGRRSYNEQFF.

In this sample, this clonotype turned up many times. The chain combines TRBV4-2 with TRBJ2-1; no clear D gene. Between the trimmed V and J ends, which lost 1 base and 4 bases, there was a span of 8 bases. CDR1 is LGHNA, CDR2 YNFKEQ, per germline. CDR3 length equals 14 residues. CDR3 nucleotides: TGTGCCAGCAGCCAAGGCCAAGAATACAATGAGCAGTTCTTC. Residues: CASSQGQEYNEQFF.

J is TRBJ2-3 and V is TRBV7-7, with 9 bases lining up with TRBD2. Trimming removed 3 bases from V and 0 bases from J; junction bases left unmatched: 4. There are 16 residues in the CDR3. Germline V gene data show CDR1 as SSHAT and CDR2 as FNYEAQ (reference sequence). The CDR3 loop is CASSFGTSSSTDTQYF. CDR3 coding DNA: TGTGCCAGCAGCTTCGGGACTAGCTCTAGCACAGATACGCAGTATTTT.

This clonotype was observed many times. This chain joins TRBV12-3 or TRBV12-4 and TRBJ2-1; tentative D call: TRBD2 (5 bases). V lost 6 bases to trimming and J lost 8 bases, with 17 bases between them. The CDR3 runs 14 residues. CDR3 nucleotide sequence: TGTGCCAGCAGGCTCGACTACTCCCTGTATGAGCAGTTCTTC. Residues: CASRLDYSLYEQFF.

The CDR3 loop reads CASSQDGYEQYF. The DNA of the CDR3 is TGTGCCAGCAGCCAGGACGGGTACGAGCAGTACTTC. The rearrangement uses TRBV7-9 and TRBJ2-7; D is uncertain. CDR3 length equals 12 residues. In germline, CDR1 is SEHNR, CDR2 FQNEAQ (reference sequence). V dropped 5 bases and J dropped 4 bases, with 9 bases sitting between them.

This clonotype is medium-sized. CDR3 nucleotides: TGTGCCAGCAGCCCCGGGACTAGGTCCTACAATGAGCAGTTCTTC. Residues: CASSPGTRSYNEQFF. V usage is TRBV3-1 and J usage is TRBJ2-1; TRBD2 matches at 8 bases. The CDR3 is made up of 15 amino acids. The germline V gene has CDR1 LGHDT and CDR2 YNNKEL (reference sequence). J gave up 1 base and V 4 bases, and 3 bases lay outside the gene matches.

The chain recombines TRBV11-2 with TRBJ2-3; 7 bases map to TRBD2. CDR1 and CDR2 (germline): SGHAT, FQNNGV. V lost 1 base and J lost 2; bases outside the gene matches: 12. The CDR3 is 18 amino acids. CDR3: CASSLVASGRYDTDTQYF. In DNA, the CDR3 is TGTGCCAGCAGCTTAGTGGCTAGCGGTAGATACGACACAGATACGCAGTATTTT.

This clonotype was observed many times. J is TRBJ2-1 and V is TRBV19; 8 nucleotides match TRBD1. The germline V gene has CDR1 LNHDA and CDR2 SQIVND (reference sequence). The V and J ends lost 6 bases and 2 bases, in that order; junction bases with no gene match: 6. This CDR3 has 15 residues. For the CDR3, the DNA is TGTGCCAGTAGCCCAGGGGGCGAGCCCTACAATGAGCAGTTCTTC. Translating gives CASSPGGEPYNEQFF.

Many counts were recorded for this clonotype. The CDR3 region is CASSPTGANNEQFF. The CDR3, as DNA: TGTGCCAGCAGTCCAACAGGGGCGAACAATGAGCAGTTCTTC. This chain joins TRBV12-3 or TRBV12-4 and TRBJ2-1; TRBD1 agrees at 7 bases. There are 14 residues in the CDR3. Unmatched junction bases numbered 6, after V lost 5 bases and J lost 5 bases.

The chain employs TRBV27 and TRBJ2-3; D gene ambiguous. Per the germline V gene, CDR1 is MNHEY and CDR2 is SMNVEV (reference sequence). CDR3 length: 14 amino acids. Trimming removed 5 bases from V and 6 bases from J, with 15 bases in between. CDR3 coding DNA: TGTGCCAGCAGTCCCCGAGGCCATACGGATACGCAGTATTTT. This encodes CASSPRGHTDTQYF.

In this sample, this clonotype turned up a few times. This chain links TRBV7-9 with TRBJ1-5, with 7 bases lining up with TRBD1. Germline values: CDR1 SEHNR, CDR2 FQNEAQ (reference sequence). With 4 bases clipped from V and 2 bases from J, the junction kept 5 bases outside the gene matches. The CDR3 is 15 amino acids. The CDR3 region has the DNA TGTGCCAGCAGCTCCCGACAGGGAGGCAATCAGCCCCAGCATTTT. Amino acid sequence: CASSSRQGGNQPQHF.

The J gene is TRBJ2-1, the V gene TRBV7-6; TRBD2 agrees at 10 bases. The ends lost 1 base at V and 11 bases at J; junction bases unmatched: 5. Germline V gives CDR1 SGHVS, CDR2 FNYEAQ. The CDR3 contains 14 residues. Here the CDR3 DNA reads TGTGCCAGCAGCTTAGGTTCTAGCGGGAGACAGCAGTTCTTC. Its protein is CASSLGSSGRQQFF.

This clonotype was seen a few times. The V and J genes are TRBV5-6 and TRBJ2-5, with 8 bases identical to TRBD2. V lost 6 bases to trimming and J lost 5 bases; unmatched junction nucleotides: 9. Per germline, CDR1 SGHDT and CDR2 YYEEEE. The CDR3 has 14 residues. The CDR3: CASNVAGPSETQYF. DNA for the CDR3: TGTGCCAGCAACGTAGCGGGGCCTAGTGAGACCCAGTACTTC.

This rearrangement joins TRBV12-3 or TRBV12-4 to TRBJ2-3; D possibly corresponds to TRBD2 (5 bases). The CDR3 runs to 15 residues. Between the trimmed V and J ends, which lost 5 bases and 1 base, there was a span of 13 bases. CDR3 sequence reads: CASSPSGSGTDTQYF. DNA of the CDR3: TGTGCCAGCAGTCCGTCGGGATCGGGCACAGATACGCAGTATTTT.

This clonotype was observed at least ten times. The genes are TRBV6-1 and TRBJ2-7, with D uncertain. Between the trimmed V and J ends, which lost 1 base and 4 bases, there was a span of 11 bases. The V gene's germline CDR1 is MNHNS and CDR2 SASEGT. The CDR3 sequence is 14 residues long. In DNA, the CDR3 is TGTGCCAGCAGTGAAGGCCCCGACATTTACGAGCAGTACGTC. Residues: CASSEGPDIYEQYV.

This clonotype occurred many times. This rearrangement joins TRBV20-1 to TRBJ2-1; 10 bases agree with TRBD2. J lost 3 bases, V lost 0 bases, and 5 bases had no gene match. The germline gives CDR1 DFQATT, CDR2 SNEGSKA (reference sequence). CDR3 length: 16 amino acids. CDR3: CSAREFLAGDYNEQFF. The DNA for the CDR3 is TGCAGTGCTAGAGAGTTCCTAGCGGGGGACTACAATGAGCAGTTCTTC.

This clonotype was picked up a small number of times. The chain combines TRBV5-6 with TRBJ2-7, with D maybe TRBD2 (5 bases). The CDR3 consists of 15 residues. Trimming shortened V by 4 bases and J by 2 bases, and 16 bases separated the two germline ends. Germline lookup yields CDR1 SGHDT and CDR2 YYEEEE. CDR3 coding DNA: TGTGCCAGCAGCCAAAGCGGTGGAGATCCCTACGAGCAGTACTTC. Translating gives CASSQSGGDPYEQYF. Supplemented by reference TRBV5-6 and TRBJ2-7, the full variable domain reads DAGVTQSPTHLIKTRGQQVTLRCSPKSGHDTVSWYQQALGQGPQFIFQYYEEEERQRGNFPDRFSGHQFPNYSSELNVNALLLGDSALYLCASSQSGGDPYEQYFGPGTRLTVT.